The sequence of this T cell receptor (beta chain) was determined in a study of blood T cell repertoires in COVID-19. Generated by immunoSEQ multiplex PCR, the TCRdb table keeps only in-frame clones and is missing some. This table holds roughly 250,000 clones, 80% to 95% found once. Sequences were obtained from peripheral blood. This TCR was sampled from a man aged 25 to 45 with COVID-19, enrolled during active disease.

CDR3 protein: CASSYASGGGAYEQYF. The CDR3 bases are TGTGCCAGCAGTTACGCTAGCGGGGGAGGGGCCTACGAGCAGTACTTC. The gene calls are TRBV6-2 or TRBV6-3 and TRBJ2-7, with 10 bases matching TRBD2. Trimming removed 2 bases from V and 2 bases from J; junction bases left unmatched: 6. Germline V gives CDR1 MNHEY, CDR2 SVGEGT. The CDR3 has 16 amino acids.